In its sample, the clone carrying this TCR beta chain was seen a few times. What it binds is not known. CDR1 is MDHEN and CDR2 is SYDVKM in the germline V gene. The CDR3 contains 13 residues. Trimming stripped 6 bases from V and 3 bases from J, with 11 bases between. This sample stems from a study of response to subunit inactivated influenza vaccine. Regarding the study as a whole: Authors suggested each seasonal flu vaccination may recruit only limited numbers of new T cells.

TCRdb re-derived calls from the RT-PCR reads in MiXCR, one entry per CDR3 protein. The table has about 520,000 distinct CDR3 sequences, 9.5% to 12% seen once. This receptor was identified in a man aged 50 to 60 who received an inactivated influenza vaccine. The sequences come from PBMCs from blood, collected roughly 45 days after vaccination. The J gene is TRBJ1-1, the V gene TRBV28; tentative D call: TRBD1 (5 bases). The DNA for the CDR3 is TGTGCCAGCAGGTCCGGGGGGTACACTGAAGCTTTCTTT. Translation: CASRSGGYTEAFF.